A selection of T cell receptor beta chains follows, all from one sample in a study of OX40 agonist ivuxolimab in advanced cancers. Assay used: immunoSEQ multiplex PCR; TCRdb lists only in-frame clones, some missing. There are fewer than 70,000 clones in the sample; more than 75% occur only once, and approximately 6.1% lies in the top ten. The sample was CD4+ or CD8+ T cells sorted from blood, taken in a trial of the OX40 agonist ivuxolimab. These receptors originate from an adult with an advanced solid tumor such as melanoma, head and neck, liver or kidney cancer. CDR3s leave out the opening cysteine and the closing phenylalanine or tryptophan.

J gene: TRBJ2-3
V gene: TRBV5-1
CDR3 protein: ASSSGDTQY

J gene: TRBJ1-5
V gene: TRBV4-2
CDR3 protein: ASSQDNQDSQPQH

J gene: TRBJ2-7
V gene: TRBV4-2
CDR3 protein: ASSPTSVSYEQY

J gene: TRBJ2-7
V gene: TRBV12-5
CDR3 protein: ASGFYNEQY

J gene: TRBJ1-1
V gene: TRBV5-5
CDR3 protein: ASSLLGHTLSNTEAF

J gene: TRBJ2-5
V gene: TRBV9
CDR3 protein: ASSVVGYSWMETQY

J gene: TRBJ1-1
V gene: TRBV2
CDR3 protein: ASRGQGLATEAF

J gene: TRBJ2-7
V gene: TRBV6-6
CDR3 protein: ASSYAGAYEQY

J gene: TRBJ2-3
V gene: TRBV29-1
CDR3 protein: SVEDGIQEDTQY

J gene: TRBJ2-6
V gene: TRBV11-3
CDR3 protein: ASSFSGSGANVLT

J gene: TRBJ2-1
V gene: TRBV11-3
CDR3 protein: ASTAELGFYNEQF

J gene: TRBJ1-3
V gene: TRBV11-2
CDR3 protein: ASSLKTYSGNTIY

J gene: TRBJ2-5
V gene: TRBV28
CDR3 protein: ASSRSDQETQY

J gene: TRBJ1-1
V gene: TRBV10-2
CDR3 protein: AFQTDQNTEAF

J gene: TRBJ2-5
V gene: TRBV7-9
CDR3 protein: ASSSKGTGGRVAQY

J gene: TRBJ2-7
V gene: TRBV5-6
CDR3 protein: ASSLAFYEQY

J gene: TRBJ2-2
V gene: TRBV5-1
CDR3 protein: ASSLVVGFAGELF

J gene: TRBJ2-6
V gene: TRBV19
CDR3 protein: ASSNAAGVGANVLT

J gene: TRBJ1-1
V gene: TRBV7-2
CDR3 protein: ASSWGAGTEAF

J gene: TRBJ2-7
V gene: TRBV12-5
CDR3 protein: ASGLVPKKDSYEQY

J gene: TRBJ2-3
V gene: TRBV6-6
CDR3 protein: ASSARDRGIGQY

J gene: TRBJ2-7
V gene: TRBV5-6
CDR3 protein: ASSLRTGYKQY

J gene: TRBJ2-7
V gene: TRBV15
CDR3 protein: ATSGGAPGHPWGEQY

J gene: TRBJ1-1
V gene: TRBV11-2
CDR3 protein: ASSSYIATGLRENTEAF

J gene: TRBJ1-1
V gene: TRBV7-3
CDR3 protein: ASSLSRDTEAF

J gene: TRBJ2-5
V gene: TRBV5-1
CDR3 protein: ASSSNPSDQETQY

J gene: TRBJ2-7
V gene: TRBV6-6
CDR3 protein: ASSYALSNYEQY

J gene: TRBJ1-1
V gene: TRBV4-3
CDR3 protein: ASSQDLTREGEAF

J gene: TRBJ2-1
V gene: TRBV7-2
CDR3 protein: ASSFGSSGSGLDWQF

J gene: TRBJ2-3
V gene: TRBV29-1
CDR3 protein: SVNLAGQGTDTQY

J gene: TRBJ2-7
V gene: TRBV4-3
CDR3 protein: ASSQDWIPQTKFYEQY

J gene: -
V gene: TRBV7-2
CDR3 protein: ASSPRAGTYEQY

J gene: TRBJ2-1
V gene: TRBV19
CDR3 protein: ASSLGQGVEQF

J gene: TRBJ2-2
V gene: TRBV7-2
CDR3 protein: ASSPQGGTGELF

J gene: TRBJ1-2
V gene: TRBV25-1
CDR3 protein: ASSEPGTSILYGYT

J gene: TRBJ1-1
V gene: TRBV6-5
CDR3 protein: ASSKSQGSSAEAF

J gene: TRBJ1-4
V gene: TRBV28
CDR3 protein: ASSLHGPTNEKLF

J gene: TRBJ2-7
V gene: TRBV2
CDR3 protein: ASSAVTVYEQY

J gene: TRBJ2-1
V gene: TRBV11-2
CDR3 protein: ASSPPGTSGPSSYNEQF

J gene: TRBJ1-1
V gene: TRBV6-5
CDR3 protein: ASSRGQWNTEAF

J gene: TRBJ2-7
V gene: TRBV28
CDR3 protein: ASSLFGTAPYEQY

J gene: TRBJ2-7
V gene: TRBV7-2
CDR3 protein: ASSSRTGTAAYEQY

J gene: TRBJ2-2
V gene: TRBV11-3
CDR3 protein: ASSPGGLSNTGELF

J gene: TRBJ1-2
V gene: TRBV7-9
CDR3 protein: ASSLAPGAIEGYT

J gene: TRBJ1-5
V gene: TRBV10-2
CDR3 protein: ASSATDRGYQPQH

J gene: TRBJ2-7
V gene: TRBV29-1
CDR3 protein: SAGGQGGEQY

J gene: TRBJ2-1
V gene: TRBV21-1
CDR3 protein: ASSPRTSGRIDEQF

J gene: TRBJ2-1
V gene: TRBV7-2
CDR3 protein: ASSLEAAYNEQF

J gene: TRBJ1-5
V gene: TRBV4-2
CDR3 protein: ASSQVRQGGQPQH